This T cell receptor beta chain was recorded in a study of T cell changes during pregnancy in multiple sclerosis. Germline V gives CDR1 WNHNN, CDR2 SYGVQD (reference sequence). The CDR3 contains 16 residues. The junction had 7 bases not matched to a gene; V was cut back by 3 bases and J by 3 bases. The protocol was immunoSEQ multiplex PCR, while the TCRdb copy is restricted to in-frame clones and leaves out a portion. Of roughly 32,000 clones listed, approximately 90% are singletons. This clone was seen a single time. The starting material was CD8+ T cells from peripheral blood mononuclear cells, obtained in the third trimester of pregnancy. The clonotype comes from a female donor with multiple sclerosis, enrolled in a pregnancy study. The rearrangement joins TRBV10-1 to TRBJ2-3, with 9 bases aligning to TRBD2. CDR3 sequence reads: CASSEIAGVGTDTQYF. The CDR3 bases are TGCGCCAGCAGTGAAATAGCGGGAGTGGGTACAGATACGCAGTATTTT.